These 5 T cell receptor beta chains were sequenced from one sample in a study of blood T cell repertoires in COVID-19. Only in-frame clones appear in the TCRdb table, and some are missing; sequencing was by immunoSEQ multiplex PCR. The sample holds a few hundred thousand clones; about 87% are singletons and the top ten take roughly 0.87%. Material for sequencing was peripheral blood. These receptors were collected from a man between 18 and 29 years old with COVID-19, enrolled during active disease.

This rearrangement joins TRBV6-5 to TRBJ2-7; TRBD1 matches 10 bases. Looked up from germline, CDR1 is MNHEY and CDR2 is SVGAGI. The J segment lost 5 bases and the V segment lost 4 bases, leaving 11 bases of the junction unmatched. This CDR3 is built from 16 residues. CDR3 coding DNA: TGTGCCAGCAGTTGGGGGTCCGGGACAGGGGCGCACGAGCAGTACTTC. The encoded protein is CASSWGSGTGAHEQYF.

This chain joins TRBV2 and TRBJ2-3; 8 bases map to TRBD2. Germline V CDR1 and CDR2: SNHLY, FYNNEI. J gave up 3 bases and V 5 bases, and 10 bases lay outside the gene matches. This CDR3 region has 16 residues. The CDR3 loop reads CASSSTGGPITDTQYF. CDR3 sequence (DNA): TGTGCCAGCAGTTCTACGGGGGGGCCCATAACAGATACGCAGTATTTT.

V usage is TRBV9 and J usage is TRBJ2-5; a weak D match, TRBD2 (5 bases). This CDR3 region has 12 residues. Trimming cost V 3 bases and J 5 bases, with 8 bases left between them. The V gene's germline CDR1 is SGDLS and CDR2 YYNGEE. The CDR3, as DNA: TGTGCCAGCAGCGGCCCGGGGGAGACCCAGTACTTC. It codes for CASSGPGETQYF.

This clone was recorded a few times. The identical CDR3 is also encoded by other nucleotide sequences in the sample. V usage is TRBV2 and J usage is TRBJ1-2; no clear D. This CDR3 has 11 residues. Deletions cut 6 bases from V and 3 bases from J, with 5 bases between. CDR1 is SNHLY, CDR2 FYNNEI, per germline. CDR3 nucleotide sequence: TGTGCCAGCAGGGCGGACTATGGCTACACCTTC. It translates to CASRADYGYTF.

The rearrangement links TRBV29-1 to TRBJ2-1; 11 nucleotides align to TRBD2. With V trimmed by 5 bases and J by 5 bases, 11 bases remained unmatched. Germline CDR1 is SQVTM and CDR2 is ANQGSEA. The CDR3 sequence is 16 residues long. The CDR3, as DNA: TGCAGCGTTAGGGGGTTAGGGACTAGCGGTAACAATGAGCAGTTCTTC. This translates into CSVRGLGTSGNNEQFF.